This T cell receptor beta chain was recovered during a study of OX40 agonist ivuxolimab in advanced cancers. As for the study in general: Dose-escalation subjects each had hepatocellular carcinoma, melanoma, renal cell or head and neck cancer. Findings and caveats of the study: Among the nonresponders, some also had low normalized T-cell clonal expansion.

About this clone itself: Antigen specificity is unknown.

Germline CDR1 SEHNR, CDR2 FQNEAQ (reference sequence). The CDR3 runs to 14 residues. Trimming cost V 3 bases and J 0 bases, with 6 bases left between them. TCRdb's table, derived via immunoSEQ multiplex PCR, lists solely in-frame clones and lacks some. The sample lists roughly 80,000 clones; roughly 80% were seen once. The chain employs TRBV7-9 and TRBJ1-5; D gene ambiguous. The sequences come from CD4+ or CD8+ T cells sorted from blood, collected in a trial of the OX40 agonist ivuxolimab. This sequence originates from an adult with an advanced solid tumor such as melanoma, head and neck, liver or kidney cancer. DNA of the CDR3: TGTGCCAGCAGCTTTGCAGGTAGCAATCAGCCCCAGCATTTT. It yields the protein CASSFAGSNQPQHF.